The 15 T cell receptor beta chains listed next were all sequenced from one sample in a study of blood T cell repertoires in COVID-19. The data were produced by immunoSEQ multiplex PCR, yet TCRdb's version contains in-frame clones alone and is incomplete. Here the sample spans roughly 380,000 clones, around 87% being singletons. The sequenced material came from PBMCs or T cells enriched from blood (not recorded which). These receptors were obtained from a man under 40 who had recovered from COVID-19.

V usage is TRBV5-4 and J usage is TRBJ2-1, with TRBD2 matching 7 bases. Germline V gene sequence: CDR1 SGHNT, CDR2 YYREEE (reference sequence). Germline trimming cut 0 bases from V and 5 bases from J; bases unmatched to any gene: 5. The CDR3 has 15 amino acids. The CDR3 nucleotides read TGTGCCAGCAGCTTGGCGGGGGGATCCCACAATGAGCAGTTCTTC. Amino acid sequence: CASSLAGGSHNEQFF.

This chain links TRBV24-1 with TRBJ1-2; a weak D match, TRBD1 (5 bases). CDR1 and CDR2 from the germline V gene are KGHDR and SFDVKD. The CDR3 spans 11 residues. V lost 5 bases, J lost 13 bases, and 13 bases lay in between. The CDR3 nucleotides read TGTGCCACCAGTGTGGCAGGAAGGGGCACCTTC. It codes for CATSVAGRGTF.

The V call is TRBV18, the J call TRBJ1-1; D possibly corresponds to TRBD1 (6 bases). The CDR3 spans 15 residues. Trimming left V 5 bases short and J 2 bases short, with 15 bases between. Germline V gene data show CDR1 as KGHSH and CDR2 as LQKENI. The CDR3 sequence is CASSDGQPLNTEAFF. The DNA of the CDR3 is TGTGCCAGCTCAGACGGACAGCCGCTAAACACTGAAGCTTTCTTT.

J is TRBJ1-2 and V is TRBV5-4, with 7 bases matching TRBD1. V lost 5 bases, J lost 10 bases, and 14 bases stayed unmatched. Looked up from germline, CDR1 is SGHNT and CDR2 is YYREEE (reference sequence). The CDR3 contains 14 residues. This chain's CDR3 is CASSSTKTGQLYTF. CDR3 DNA: TGTGCCAGCAGTTCTACCAAAACGGGACAGCTCTACACCTTC.

The chain employs TRBV12-3 or TRBV12-4 and TRBJ1-2, with D possibly being TRBD1 (6 bases). CDR3 length: 13 residues. The V end lost 5 bases, the J end lost 3 bases, and 10 bases lay between the germline ends. CDR3 region: CASSTGRDYGYTF. DNA for the CDR3: TGTGCCAGCAGTACAGGGCGTGACTATGGCTACACCTTC.

This sequence joins TRBV10-3 and TRBJ2-2; 10 positions agree with TRBD2. Germline V gives CDR1 ENHRY, CDR2 SYGVKD. The CDR3 sequence is 15 residues long. V shed 5 bases, J shed 1 base, and the junction held 1 base outside the gene matches. The CDR3 reads CAISSSGGNTGELFF. CDR3 coding DNA: TGTGCCATCAGTTCTAGCGGGGGGAACACCGGGGAGCTGTTTTTT.

This clone was recorded a few times. The conserved final phenylalanine or tryptophan is absent from the CDR3, which likely points to a read error. It is unclear where the CDR3 begins or ends on the DNA, so no DNA is shown, and the CDR3 is as TCRdb lists it. V and J are TRBV2 and TRBJ2-7; the table's D call, TRBD1, was not checked against the DNA. The CDR3 spans 11 amino acids, including both terminal residues. Germline CDR1 is SNHLY and CDR2 is FYNNEI. The CDR3 here is CASSEMGQGSL.

The J gene is TRBJ1-6, the V gene TRBV18; D is unclear. Between the trimmed V and J ends, which lost 6 bases and 10 bases, there was a span of 10 bases. Germline V CDR1 and CDR2: KGHSH, LQKENI. The CDR3 runs 12 residues. CDR3 DNA sequence: TGTGCCAGCTCTCCCTCAGAATCACCCCTCCACTTT. Translation gives CASSPSESPLHF.

This clone was recorded a few times. The chain is built from TRBV6-5 and TRBJ1-6, with 8 nucleotides matching TRBD1. V lost 4 bases to trimming and J lost 6 bases; unmatched junction nucleotides: 2. This CDR3 has 14 residues. Germline assignment: CDR1 MNHEY and CDR2 SVGAGI. The CDR3 nucleotides read TGTGCCAGCAGTTTCGGACAGGGTAATTCACCCCTCCACTTT. This translates into CASSFGQGNSPLHF.

The chain carries TRBV12-3 or TRBV12-4 and TRBJ2-1; D gene uncertain. CDR3 size: 11 residues. Trimming pared 6 bases from V and 10 bases from J, leaving 10 bases between. Here the CDR3 reads CASREYGEQFF. The CDR3 DNA reads TGTGCCAGCAGGGAGTACGGGGAGCAGTTCTTC.

The chain is built from TRBV19 and TRBJ1-2; 9 bases match TRBD1. J lost 6 bases, V lost 4 bases, and 6 bases had no gene match. CDR3 length: 14 amino acids. Germline V gene sequence: CDR1 LNHDA, CDR2 SQIVND (reference sequence). CDR3 region: CASSTRDRVDGYTF. The CDR3 region has the DNA TGTGCCAGTAGTACCCGGGACAGGGTAGATGGCTACACCTTC.

This chain uses TRBV6-5 with TRBJ1-5; D possibly corresponds to TRBD1 (6 bases). V was shortened by 5 bases and J by 6 bases, with 14 bases between the two germline ends. CDR3 length: 14 residues. CDR1 is MNHEY, CDR2 SVGAGI, per germline. CDR3: CASSRLTGSQPQHF. The CDR3 nucleotides read TGTGCCAGCAGTAGATTGACAGGCAGTCAGCCCCAGCATTTT.

J is TRBJ2-4 and V is TRBV24-1; 9 bases align to TRBD2. J lost 4 bases, V lost 4 bases, and 10 bases had no gene match. The CDR3 is 17 residues long. CDR1 and CDR2 from the germline V gene are KGHDR and SFDVKD. CDR3 sequence (DNA): TGTGCCACCAGTGAACCCCTAGCGGGGATAAGAAAAAACATTCAGTACTTC. This encodes CATSEPLAGIRKNIQYF.

The chain combines TRBV9 with TRBJ2-1; 7 nucleotides align to TRBD2. The CDR3 covers 15 residues. In germline, CDR1 is SGDLS, CDR2 YYNGEE. Trimming removed 7 bases from V and 0 bases from J; junction bases left unmatched: 7. CDR3 region: CASRDGGSSYNEQFF. The CDR3 bases are TGTGCCAGCCGAGACGGGGGGAGCTCCTACAATGAGCAGTTCTTC.

The chain employs TRBV5-1 and TRBJ2-3; perhaps TRBD1 as D (6 bases). V was cut by 3 bases and J by 3 bases, with 11 bases left in between. The CDR3 is 14 amino acids. Germline V gene sequence: CDR1 SGHRS, CDR2 YFSETQ. Written as DNA, the CDR3 is TGCGCCAGCAGCTCACAGGGTATGACAGATACGCAGTATTTT. Its translation: CASSSQGMTDTQYF. The variable domain in full, with the rest retrieved from reference TRBV5-1 and TRBJ2-3, is KAGVTQTPRYLIKTRGQQVTLSCSPISGHRSVSWYQQTPGQGLQFLFEYFSETQRNKGNFPGRFSGRQFSNSRSEMNVSTLELGDSALYLCASSSQGMTDTQYFGPGTRLTVL.